These 21 T cell receptor beta chains were all obtained from the same sample, sequenced in a study of OX40 agonist ivuxolimab in advanced cancers. The library was produced with the immunoSEQ multiplex PCR assay. What TCRdb holds here is the immuneACCESS table cut down to in-frame rearrangements. Part of the clones is not present; checked against another copy, under half of the missing clones reflect an unresolved V gene, and the others are unexplained. Here the sample has tens of thousands of clones; 70% to 90% occur a single time. Roughly 2% of the sample is taken by the ten largest. Sequencing was performed on CD4+ or CD8+ T cells sorted from blood, taken in a trial of the OX40 agonist ivuxolimab. These receptors were taken from an adult with an advanced solid tumor such as melanoma, head and neck, liver or kidney cancer.

This clone appeared a few times. The chain links TRBV30 to TRBJ1-3; D not certain. The CDR3 is 14 residues long. The germline V gene has CDR1 GTSNPN and CDR2 SVGIG (reference sequence). Deletions cut 4 bases from V and 4 bases from J, with 14 bases between. The CDR3 DNA reads as TGTGCCTGGATAGGACGGAGTGCCGGAAACACCATATATTTT. This gives the protein CAWIGRSAGNTIYF.

V is TRBV5-6 and J is TRBJ2-5; 7 bases are shared with TRBD1. V lost 4 bases, J lost 3 bases, and 6 bases stayed unmatched. This CDR3 region has 14 residues. Per germline, CDR1 SGHDT and CDR2 YYEEEE. The CDR3 DNA is TGTGCCAGCAGCCAAAGGGACAGTAAAGAGACCCAGTACTTC. Translation gives CASSQRDSKETQYF. Full variable domain (outside the CDR3, taken from reference TRBV5-6 and TRBJ2-5): DAGVTQSPTHLIKTRGQQVTLRCSPKSGHDTVSWYQQALGQGPQFIFQYYEEEERQRGNFPDRFSGHQFPNYSSELNVNALLLGDSALYLCASSQRDSKETQYFGPGTRLLVL.

This sequence joins TRBV19 and TRBJ2-7, with 7 bases fitting TRBD2. The germline V gene encodes CDR1 LNHDA and CDR2 SQIVND (reference sequence). This CDR3 region has 16 residues. After removal of 3 bases from V and 2 bases from J, the junction contained 10 bases not matched to a gene. The CDR3, as DNA: TGTGCCAGTAGTATGTGGGAGGGTTCGACGACCTACGAGCAGTACTTC. The encoded protein is CASSMWEGSTTYEQYF.

This clone occurred a few times. The chain carries TRBV2 and TRBJ1-2; D perhaps matches TRBD1 (5 bases). The germline gives CDR1 SNHLY, CDR2 FYNNEI. The CDR3 consists of 13 residues. V was shortened by 7 bases and J by 0 bases, with 9 bases between the two germline ends. DNA for the CDR3: TGTGCCAGCAAAGGACAATCTAACTATGGCTACACCTTC. It is translated as CASKGQSNYGYTF.

The table lists this clone with a count of one. The chain carries TRBV25-1 and TRBJ2-7, with 9 bases lining up with TRBD2. This CDR3 region has 15 residues. Looked up from germline, CDR1 is MGHDK and CDR2 is SYGVNS. Trimming removed 1 base from V and 4 bases from J; junction bases left unmatched: 5. CDR3 protein: CASSEWGSGSYEQYF. CDR3 nucleotide sequence: TGTGCCAGCAGTGAATGGGGTAGCGGGAGTTACGAGCAGTACTTC.

This chain uses TRBV15 with TRBJ2-2; no firm D call. This CDR3 is 16 amino acids long. Trimming took 0 bases from V and 5 from J, leaving 13 bases between them. Germline-derived CDR1 and CDR2 are LNHNV and YYDKDF (reference sequence). The CDR3 DNA reads as TGTGCCACCAGCAGAGATTTCGACCTAACGACCGGGGAGCTGTTTTTT. This translates into CATSRDFDLTTGELFF. The entire variable domain, with the rest obtained from reference TRBV15 and TRBJ2-2, is as follows: DAMVIQNPRYQVTQFGKPVTLSCSQTLNHNVMYWYQQKSSQAPKLLFHYYDKDFNNEADTPDNFQSRRPNTSFCFLDIRSPGLGDTAMYLCATSRDFDLTTGELFFGEGSRLTVL.

The rearrangement joins TRBV29-1 to TRBJ1-1; the match to TRBD1 covers 10 bases. This CDR3 contains 13 residues. Germline assignment: CDR1 SQVTM and CDR2 ANQGSEA. Losses at the gene ends were 7 bases for V and 3 bases for J; bases not matched to a gene: 5. DNA of the CDR3: TGCAGCGGATCGGGACAGGGGTACACTGAAGCTTTCTTT. Its translation: CSGSGQGYTEAFF. Combining the CDR3 with reference TRBV29-1 and TRBJ1-1 gives the whole variable domain SAVISQKPSRDICQRGTSLTIQCQVDSQVTMMFWYRQQPGQSLTLIATANQGSEATYESGFVIDKFPISRPNLTFSTLTVSNMSPEDSSIYLCSGSGQGYTEAFFGQGTRLTVV.

As for this clone: One end of the junction varies from germline; a read error may be responsible. This chain connects TRBV30 to TRBJ1-2, with D tentatively TRBD1 (5 bases). Germline V lookup: CDR1 GTSNPN, CDR2 SVGIG (reference sequence). The CDR3 is 13 residues long. CDR3 DNA sequence: TGTGCCTGGACCAGCGGAGGGGAATTTATCCTGCTCTTC. Residues: CAWTSGGEFILLF.

The table lists this clone with a count of one. The rearrangement joins TRBV7-6 to TRBJ1-5; D not certain. The V gene's germline CDR1 is SGHVS and CDR2 FNYEAQ. This CDR3 region has 15 residues. Trimming took 1 base from V and 0 from J, leaving 7 bases between them. The CDR3 region is CASSLDRNSNQPQHF. For the CDR3, the DNA is TGTGCCAGCAGCTTAGACAGAAATAGCAATCAGCCCCAGCATTTT.

A word on this clone: The same CDR3 arises from other DNA sequences in this sample as well. The V gene is TRBV9, the J gene TRBJ2-5; 7 bases match TRBD1. The ends lost 1 base at V and 4 bases at J; junction bases unmatched: 7. Germline-derived CDR1 and CDR2 are SGDLS and YYNGEE. This CDR3 is 15 amino acids long. CDR3: CASSVTGAPGETQYF. The CDR3 region has the DNA TGTGCCAGCAGCGTAACAGGGGCCCCGGGAGAGACCCAGTACTTC.

The V call is TRBV19, the J call TRBJ1-5, with D uncertain. There are 17 residues in the CDR3. Trimming took 4 bases from V and 3 from J, leaving 19 bases between them. CDR1 and CDR2 (germline): LNHDA, SQIVND (reference sequence). The chain's CDR3 is CASSSVRPIRFNQPQHF. The CDR3 region has the DNA TGTGCCAGTAGTAGCGTTCGACCGATTAGATTCAATCAGCCCCAGCATTTT.

This clone appeared a single time. This chain joins TRBV27 and TRBJ1-6, with 8 bases matching TRBD1. The CDR3 is made up of 15 amino acids. Germline trimming cut 5 bases from V and 9 bases from J; bases unmatched to any gene: 9. CDR1 is MNHEY, CDR2 SMNVEV, per germline (reference sequence). CDR3 loop: CASSLTGTGVSPLHF. The CDR3 nucleotides are TGTGCCAGCAGTCTCACCGGGACAGGCGTTTCACCCCTCCACTTT.

This clone was seen more than once but under ten times. This chain uses TRBV4-2 with TRBJ1-3; D is undetermined. The CDR3 spans 16 residues. Germline V gives CDR1 LGHNA, CDR2 YNFKEQ. Trimming pared 0 bases from V and 0 bases from J, leaving 9 bases between. For the CDR3, the DNA is TGTGCCAGCAGCCAAGATGTTGCGGGCTCTGGAAACACCATATATTTT. It specifies CASSQDVAGSGNTIYF.

The genes are TRBV30 and TRBJ2-5, with 7 bases fitting TRBD2. V dropped 2 bases and J dropped 1; count of bases not matched to a gene: 4. The germline V gene has CDR1 GTSNPN and CDR2 SVGIG (reference sequence). The CDR3 runs 14 residues. CDR3 in DNA: TGTGCCTGGAGTCTGGGGGGGGGCCAAGAGACCCAGTACTTC. Protein: CAWSLGGGQETQYF.

The rearrangement links TRBV4-3 to TRBJ2-5; 8 bases fit TRBD1. The J segment lost 4 bases and the V segment lost 1 base, leaving 8 bases of the junction unmatched. The CDR3 is 16 residues long. Germline CDR1 reads LGHNA; CDR2 reads YSLEER. The CDR3 DNA sequence: TGCGCCAGCAGCCAAGGTGCCGGACAGGGTATAGAGACCCAGTACTTC. Its protein product is CASSQGAGQGIETQYF.

The chain links TRBV2 to TRBJ2-3; D possibly corresponds to TRBD2 (5 bases). This CDR3 has 13 residues. V lost 7 bases, J lost 4 bases, and 12 bases lay in between. Germline V lookup: CDR1 SNHLY, CDR2 FYNNEI. CDR3 in amino acids: CASKASIADTQYF. The CDR3 DNA reads TGTGCCAGCAAGGCTAGCATCGCAGATACGCAGTATTTT.

CDR3 protein: CAWGGLGHAETQYF. For the CDR3, the DNA is TGTGCCTGGGGGGGACTAGGGCACGCGGAGACCCAGTACTTC. The chain employs TRBV30 and TRBJ2-5; 8 positions agree with TRBD2. Trimming took 5 bases from V and 5 from J; bases not matched to a gene: 10. Germline V gene lookup returns CDR1 GTSNPN and CDR2 SVGIG (reference sequence). This CDR3 has 14 residues.

The rearrangement uses TRBV19 and TRBJ1-2; possibly TRBD1 for D (6 bases). The V end was cut by 7 bases, the J end by 8 bases, with 23 bases between. There are 15 residues in the CDR3. The germline gives CDR1 LNHDA, CDR2 SQIVND (reference sequence). CDR3 coding DNA: TGTGCCAGTACCTCCCTCGGGGCAGGGGCCTACGGCTACACCTTC. Translation gives CASTSLGAGAYGYTF.

The chain combines TRBV5-1 with TRBJ1-3; no clear D gene. Germline CDR1 SGHRS, CDR2 YFSETQ. V lost 4 bases and J 0 bases, leaving 11 bases between the germline ends. This CDR3 has 15 residues. In DNA, the CDR3 is TGCGCCAGCAGCATTCAAGGGTTCTCTGGAAACACCATATATTTT. Translating it yields CASSIQGFSGNTIYF.

CDR3 loop: CASSQSQGIAGHNEQFF. CDR3 in DNA: TGTGCCAGCAGCCAAAGCCAAGGGATAGCGGGTCATAATGAGCAGTTCTTC. The genes are TRBV9 and TRBJ2-1; TRBD2 matches at 7 bases. Trimming at V came to 4 bases and at J to 7 bases, leaving 17 bases not matched to a gene. CDR3 length: 17 residues. Germline CDR1 SGDLS, CDR2 YYNGEE.

The chain is built from TRBV6-1 and TRBJ2-1; 12 nucleotides match TRBD2. The CDR3 sequence is 16 residues long. Germline V CDR1 and CDR2: MNHNS, SASEGT. Trimming took 4 bases from V and 6 from J; bases not matched to a gene: 7. The CDR3 sequence: CASSGLRTSGTNEQFF. Written as DNA, the CDR3 is TGTGCCAGCAGTGGCCTGCGGACTAGCGGGACCAATGAGCAGTTCTTC.